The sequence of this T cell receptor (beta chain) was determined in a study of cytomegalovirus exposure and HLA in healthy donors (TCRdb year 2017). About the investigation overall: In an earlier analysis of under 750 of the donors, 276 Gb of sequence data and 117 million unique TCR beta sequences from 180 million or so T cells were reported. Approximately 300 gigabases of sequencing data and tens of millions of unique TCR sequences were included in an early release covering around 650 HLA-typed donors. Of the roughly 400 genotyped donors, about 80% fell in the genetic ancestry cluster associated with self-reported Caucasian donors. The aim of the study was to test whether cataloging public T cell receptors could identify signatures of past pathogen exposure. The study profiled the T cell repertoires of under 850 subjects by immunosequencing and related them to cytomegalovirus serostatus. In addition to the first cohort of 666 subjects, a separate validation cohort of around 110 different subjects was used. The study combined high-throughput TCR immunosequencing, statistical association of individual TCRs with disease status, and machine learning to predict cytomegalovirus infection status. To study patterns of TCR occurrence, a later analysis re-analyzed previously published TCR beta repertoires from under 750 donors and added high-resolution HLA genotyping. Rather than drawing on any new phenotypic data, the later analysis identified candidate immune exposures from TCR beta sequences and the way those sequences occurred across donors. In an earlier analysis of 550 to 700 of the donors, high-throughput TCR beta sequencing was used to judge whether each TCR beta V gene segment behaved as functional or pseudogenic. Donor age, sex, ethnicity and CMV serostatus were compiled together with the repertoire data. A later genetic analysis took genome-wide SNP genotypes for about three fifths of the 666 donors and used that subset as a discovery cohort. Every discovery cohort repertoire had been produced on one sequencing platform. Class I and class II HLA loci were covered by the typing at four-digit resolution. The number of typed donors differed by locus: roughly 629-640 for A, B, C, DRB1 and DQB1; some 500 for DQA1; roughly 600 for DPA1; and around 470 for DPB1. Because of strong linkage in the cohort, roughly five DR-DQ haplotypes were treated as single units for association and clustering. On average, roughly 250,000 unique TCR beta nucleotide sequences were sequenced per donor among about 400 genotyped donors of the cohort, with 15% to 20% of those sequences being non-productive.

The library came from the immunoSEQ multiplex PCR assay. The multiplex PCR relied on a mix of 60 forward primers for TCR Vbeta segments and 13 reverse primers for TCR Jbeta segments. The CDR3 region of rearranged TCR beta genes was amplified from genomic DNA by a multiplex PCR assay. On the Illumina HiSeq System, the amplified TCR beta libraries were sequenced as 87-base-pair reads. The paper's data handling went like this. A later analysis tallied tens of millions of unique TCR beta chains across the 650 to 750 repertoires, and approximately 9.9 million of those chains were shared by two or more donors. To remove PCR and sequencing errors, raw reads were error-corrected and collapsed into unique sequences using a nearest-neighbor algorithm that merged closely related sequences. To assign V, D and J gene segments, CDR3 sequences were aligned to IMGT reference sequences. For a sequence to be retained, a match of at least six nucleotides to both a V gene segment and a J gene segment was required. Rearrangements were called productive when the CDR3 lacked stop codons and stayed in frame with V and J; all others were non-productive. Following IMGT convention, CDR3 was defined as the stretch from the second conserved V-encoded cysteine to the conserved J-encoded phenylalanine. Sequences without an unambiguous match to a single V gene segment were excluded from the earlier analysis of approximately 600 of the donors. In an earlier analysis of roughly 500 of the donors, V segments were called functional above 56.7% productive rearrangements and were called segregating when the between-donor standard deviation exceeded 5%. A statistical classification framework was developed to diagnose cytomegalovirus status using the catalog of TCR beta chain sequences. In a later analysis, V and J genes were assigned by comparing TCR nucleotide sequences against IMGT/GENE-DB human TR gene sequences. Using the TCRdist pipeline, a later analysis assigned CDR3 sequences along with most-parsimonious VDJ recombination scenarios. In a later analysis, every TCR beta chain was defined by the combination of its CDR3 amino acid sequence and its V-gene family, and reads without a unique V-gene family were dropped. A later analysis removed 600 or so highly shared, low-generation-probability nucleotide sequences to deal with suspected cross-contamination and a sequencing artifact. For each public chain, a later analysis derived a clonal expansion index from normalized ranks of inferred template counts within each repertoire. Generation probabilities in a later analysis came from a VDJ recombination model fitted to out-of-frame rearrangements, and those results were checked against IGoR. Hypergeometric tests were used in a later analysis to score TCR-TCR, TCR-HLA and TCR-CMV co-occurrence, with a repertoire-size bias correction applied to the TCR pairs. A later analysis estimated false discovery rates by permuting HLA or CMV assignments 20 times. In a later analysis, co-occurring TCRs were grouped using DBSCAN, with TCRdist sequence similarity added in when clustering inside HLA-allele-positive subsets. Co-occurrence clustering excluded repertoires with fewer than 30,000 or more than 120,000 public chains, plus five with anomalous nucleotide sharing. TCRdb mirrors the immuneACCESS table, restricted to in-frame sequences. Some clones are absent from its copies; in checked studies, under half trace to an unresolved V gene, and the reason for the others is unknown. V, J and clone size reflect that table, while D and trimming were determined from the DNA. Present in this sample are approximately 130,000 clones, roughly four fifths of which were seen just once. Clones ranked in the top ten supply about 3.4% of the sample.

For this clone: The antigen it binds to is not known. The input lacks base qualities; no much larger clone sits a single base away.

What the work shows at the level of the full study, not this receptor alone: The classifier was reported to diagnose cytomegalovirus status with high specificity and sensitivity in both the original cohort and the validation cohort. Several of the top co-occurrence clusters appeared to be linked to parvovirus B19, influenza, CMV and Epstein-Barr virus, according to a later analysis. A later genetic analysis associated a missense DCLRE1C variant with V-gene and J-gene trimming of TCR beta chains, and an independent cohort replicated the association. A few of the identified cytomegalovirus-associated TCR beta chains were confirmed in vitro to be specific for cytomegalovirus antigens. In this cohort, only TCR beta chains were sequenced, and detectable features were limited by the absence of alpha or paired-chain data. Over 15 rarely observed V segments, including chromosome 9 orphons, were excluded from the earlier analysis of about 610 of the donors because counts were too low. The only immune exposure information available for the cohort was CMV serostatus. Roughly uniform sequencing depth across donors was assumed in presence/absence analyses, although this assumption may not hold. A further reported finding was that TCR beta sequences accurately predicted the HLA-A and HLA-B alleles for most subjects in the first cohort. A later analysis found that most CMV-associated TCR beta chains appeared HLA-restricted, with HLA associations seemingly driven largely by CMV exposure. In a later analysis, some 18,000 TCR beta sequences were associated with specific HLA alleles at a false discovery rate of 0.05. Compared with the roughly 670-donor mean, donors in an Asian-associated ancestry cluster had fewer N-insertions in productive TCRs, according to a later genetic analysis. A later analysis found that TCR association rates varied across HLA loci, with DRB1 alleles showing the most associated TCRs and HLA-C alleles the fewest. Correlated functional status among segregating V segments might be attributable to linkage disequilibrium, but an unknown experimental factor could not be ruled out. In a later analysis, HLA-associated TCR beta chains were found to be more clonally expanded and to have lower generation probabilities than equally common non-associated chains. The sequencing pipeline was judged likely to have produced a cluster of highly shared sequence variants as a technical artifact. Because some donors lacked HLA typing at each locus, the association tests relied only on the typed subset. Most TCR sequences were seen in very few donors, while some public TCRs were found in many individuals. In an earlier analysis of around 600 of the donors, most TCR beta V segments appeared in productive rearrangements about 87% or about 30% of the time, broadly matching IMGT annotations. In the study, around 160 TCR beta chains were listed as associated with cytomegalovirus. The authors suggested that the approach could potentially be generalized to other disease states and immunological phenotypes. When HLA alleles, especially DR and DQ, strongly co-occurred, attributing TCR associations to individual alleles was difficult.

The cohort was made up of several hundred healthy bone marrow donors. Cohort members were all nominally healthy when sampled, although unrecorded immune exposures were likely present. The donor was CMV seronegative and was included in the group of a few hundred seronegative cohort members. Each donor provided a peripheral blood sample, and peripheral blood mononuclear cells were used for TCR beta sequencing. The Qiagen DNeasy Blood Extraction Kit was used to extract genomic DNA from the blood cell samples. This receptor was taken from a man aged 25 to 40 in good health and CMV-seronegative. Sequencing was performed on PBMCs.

This receptor carries the CDR3 CASSPRAQTAADTQYF. The DNA sequence follows: TGTGCCAGCTCACCGCGAGCCCAGACCGCGGCAGATACGCAGTATTTT. The V gene is TRBV18 and the J gene is TRBJ2-3; no D gene call is confident. The germline V gene provides CDR1 KGHSH and CDR2 LQKENI. The CDR3 spans 16 residues, from the cysteine through the phenylalanine. CDR3 DNA only is kept here, 48 bases in frame from base 1. Relative to germline, V is 3 bases shorter and J is 4 bases shorter, with 17 bases between their ends. With the portions outside the CDR3 filled from the reference TRBV18 and TRBJ2-3 genes, the complete variable region becomes NAGVMQNPRHLVRRRGQEARLRCSPMKGHSHVYWYRQLPEEGLKFMVYLQKENIIDESGMPKERFSAEFPKEGPSILRIQQVVRGDSAAYFCASSPRAQTAADTQYFGPGTRLTVL.